This T cell receptor beta chain was identified in a study of blood T cell repertoires in COVID-19. How the authors handled the data: Reference gene primers were amplified, and this amplification served to estimate nucleated cell counts. Data came from immunoSEQ multiplex PCR; TCRdb stores just in-frame clones and leaves some out. V, J and clone size were drawn from that table, and D and trimming were deduced from the DNA. Among about 210,000 clones listed, approximately 82% were seen once. This receptor was identified in a woman aged 45 to 65 with acute or convalescent COVID-19. The specimen was peripheral blood.

The CDR3 loop reads CASTRPGTYDSPLHF. The CDR3 bases are TGTGCCAGCACGAGACCCGGGACTTACGATTCACCCCTCCACTTT. The chain couples TRBV7-2 to TRBJ1-6, with D possibly TRBD1 on 5 matching bases. Trimming removed 7 bases at V and 8 bases at J, with 18 bases between. CDR3 size: 15 residues. Germline values: CDR1 SGHTA, CDR2 FQGNSA.